Sequencing of this TCR beta chain was carried out in a study of CD8 T cells in ankylosing spondylitis. TCRdb passed the 5' RACE reads through MiXCR, listing each CDR3 protein once. The sample lists about 840,000 distinct CDR3 sequences, 12% seen once, with less than 0.65% in the top ten. Study observations and caveats: In ankylosing spondylitis blood, a motif of fewer than 10 highly homologous TCR beta variants appeared characteristic.

The CDR3 runs to 14 residues. Per the germline V gene, CDR1 is SGHRS and CDR2 is YFSETQ. V dropped 0 bases and J dropped 2 bases, with 8 bases sitting between them. This clonotype showed up many times. The target antigen is unknown. This clonotype was obtained from a male donor with ankylosing spondylitis. The sequenced material came from blood, either unsorted or a sorted T cell fraction (not recorded which). The gene calls are TRBV5-1 and TRBJ1-2; a possible D gene is TRBD1 (5 bases). CDR3: CASSLGGENYGYTF. The CDR3 DNA reads TGCGCCAGCAGCTTGGGGGGGGAAAACTATGGCTACACCTTC.